The entry below describes one TCR beta chain. This specimen belongs to a study of T cell changes during pregnancy in multiple sclerosis. V gave up 2 bases and J gave up 0 bases, with 7 bases separating them. The germline CDR1 and CDR2 sequences are SGHVS and FQNEAQ. This CDR3 comprises 14 residues. Using immunoSEQ multiplex PCR, the repertoire was profiled, and TCRdb retains in-frame clones only, with some absent. The sample has fewer than 85,000 clones; approximately 90% are singletons. The input for sequencing was peripheral blood, taken in the first trimester of pregnancy. The receptor was isolated from a female donor in good health, enrolled as a control in a pregnancy study. The V and J genes are TRBV7-8 and TRBJ2-5, with a possible D match to TRBD1 (6 bases). CDR3 in DNA: TGTGCCAGCAGCTTAAACAGGGACCAAGAGACCCAGTACTTC. It is translated as CASSLNRDQETQYF.